The clone carrying this T cell receptor beta chain has a single count. Its antigen is unknown. This entry comes from a study of cytomegalovirus exposure and HLA in healthy donors. Study outcomes and limitations: Investigators reported more than 150 TCR beta chains as tied to cytomegalovirus. Within the 120 or so validation repertoires, first-cohort TCR clusters tended to co-occur, according to a later analysis.

Germline V CDR1 and CDR2: LNHNV, YYDKDF (reference sequence). V was trimmed by 0 bases and J by 3 bases, leaving 8 bases between them. The CDR3 spans 14 residues. From the 120-subject validation cohort, which was separate from the roughly 670-subject first cohort, the donors were drawn. Method: immunoSEQ multiplex PCR; TCRdb's copy keeps in-frame clones and lacks some. The sample consists of 82,000 or so clones, 90% to 95% of them appearing once. The sample taken for sequencing was PBMCs. This clonotype originated in a woman aged 18-30 years in good health and CMV-seronegative. The chain is built from TRBV15 and TRBJ1-2, with D hard to call. CDR3 residues: CATSREKRYYGYTF. CDR3 DNA: TGTGCCACCAGCAGAGAGAAGCGTTACTATGGCTACACCTTC.